The text below deals with one T cell receptor beta chain. The antigen is undetermined. The germline gene is not matched at one end of the junction; a read error may be the cause. The genomic DNA of each subset was split evenly across several immunoSEQ plates. Repertoires were generated with immunoSEQ multiplex PCR, while TCRdb's copy carries only in-frame clones and drops some. Of roughly 2.4 million clones listed, approximately 96% are singletons. This entry comes from a study of shared clonotypes between healthy human individuals. The overall study: Donors had three CD4 naive, three CD4 memory, two CD8 naive and one CD8 memory plate apiece.

Study findings and constraints: Donors were few, which limited the genetic and exposure-history diversity represented.

The sequence came from a man aged 18 to 29 in good health. Sequencing input: naive CD4+ T cells sorted from blood. Subset defined: CD45RA+ positively selected.

The CDR3 DNA is TGTGCCAGCAGCCCCGGGTCCTTTAATTCACCCCTCCACTTT. Protein product: CASSPGSFNSPLHF. The chain has TRBV9 and TRBJ1-6; the D is unclear. This CDR3 region has 14 residues. Looked up from germline, CDR1 is SGDLS and CDR2 is YYNGEE.